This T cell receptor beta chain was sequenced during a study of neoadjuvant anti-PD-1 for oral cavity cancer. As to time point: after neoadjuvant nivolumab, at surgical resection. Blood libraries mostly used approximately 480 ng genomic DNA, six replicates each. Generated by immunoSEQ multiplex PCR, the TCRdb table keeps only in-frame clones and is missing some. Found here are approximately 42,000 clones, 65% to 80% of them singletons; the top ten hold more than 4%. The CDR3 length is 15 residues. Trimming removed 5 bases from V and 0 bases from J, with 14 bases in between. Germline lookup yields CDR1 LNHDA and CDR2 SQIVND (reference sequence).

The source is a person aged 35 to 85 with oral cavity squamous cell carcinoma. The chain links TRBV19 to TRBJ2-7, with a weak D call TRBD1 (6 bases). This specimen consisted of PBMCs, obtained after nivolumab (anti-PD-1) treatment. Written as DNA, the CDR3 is TGTGCCAGTAGTTCGCCGGGACACCGCTCCTACGAGCAGTACTTC. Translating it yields CASSSPGHRSYEQYF.